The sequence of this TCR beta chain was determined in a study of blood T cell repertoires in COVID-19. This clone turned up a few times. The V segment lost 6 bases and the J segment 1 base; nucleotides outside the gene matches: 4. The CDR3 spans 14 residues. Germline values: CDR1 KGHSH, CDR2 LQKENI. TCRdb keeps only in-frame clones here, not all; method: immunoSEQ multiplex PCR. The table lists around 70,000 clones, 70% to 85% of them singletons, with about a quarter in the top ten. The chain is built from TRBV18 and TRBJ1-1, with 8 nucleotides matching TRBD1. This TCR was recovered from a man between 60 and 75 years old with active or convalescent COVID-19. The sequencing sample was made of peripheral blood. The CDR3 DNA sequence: TGTGCCAGCTCCCTGGGGACAGGGAACACTGAAGCTTTCTTT. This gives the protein CASSLGTGNTEAFF. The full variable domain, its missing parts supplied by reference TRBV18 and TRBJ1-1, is NAGVMQNPRHLVRRRGQEARLRCSPMKGHSHVYWYRQLPEEGLKFMVYLQKENIIDESGMPKERFSAEFPKEGPSILRIQQVVRGDSAAYFCASSLGTGNTEAFFGQGTRLTVV.